Below, 9 T cell receptor beta chains from the same sample are listed, as sequenced in a study of OX40 agonist ivuxolimab in advanced cancers. Repertoires were generated with immunoSEQ multiplex PCR, while TCRdb's copy carries only in-frame clones and drops some. The sample records roughly 100,000 clones, approximately 90% being singletons. This material consisted of CD4+ or CD8+ T cells sorted from blood, taken in a trial of the OX40 agonist ivuxolimab. All receptors derive from an adult with an advanced solid tumor such as melanoma, head and neck, liver or kidney cancer.

This sequence joins TRBV18 and TRBJ1-4, with 8 bases that match TRBD1. The CDR3 has 16 residues. V shed 2 bases, J shed 1 base, and the junction held 3 bases outside the gene matches. The V gene's germline CDR1 is KGHSH and CDR2 LQKENI. CDR3: CASSPTGQGTNEKLFF. The CDR3, as DNA: TGTGCCAGCTCACCAACCGGACAGGGAACTAATGAAAAACTGTTTTTT. The entire variable domain, with the rest obtained from reference TRBV18 and TRBJ1-4, is as follows: NAGVMQNPRHLVRRRGQEARLRCSPMKGHSHVYWYRQLPEEGLKFMVYLQKENIIDESGMPKERFSAEFPKEGPSILRIQQVVRGDSAAYFCASSPTGQGTNEKLFFGSGTQLSVL.

This rearrangement joins TRBV11-2 to TRBJ1-2; D gene uncertain. CDR3 length equals 14 residues. The V end lost 5 bases, the J end lost 7 bases, and 17 bases lay between the germline ends. Germline-derived CDR1 and CDR2 are SGHAT and FQNNGV. The CDR3 is CASSNIDGSSGYTF. The CDR3 bases are TGTGCCAGCAGCAACATCGACGGGAGCAGTGGCTACACCTTC.

This chain links TRBV6-1 with TRBJ1-1; D is uncertain. CDR3 length: 11 residues. Germline assignment: CDR1 MNHNS and CDR2 SASEGT. V was cut by 6 bases and J by 3 bases, with 5 bases left in between. In DNA form, the CDR3 reads TGTGCCAGCAGCTTCCACACTGAAGCTTTCTTT. Protein: CASSFHTEAFF.

The CDR3 bases are TGTGCCAGCAGCAGGGACAGGGGCTCCTACGAGCAGTACTTC. Its translation is CASSRDRGSYEQYF. The chain carries TRBV11-2 and TRBJ2-7, with TRBD1 matching 10 bases. V dropped 5 bases and J dropped 0; count of bases not matched to a gene: 1. CDR3 length equals 14 residues. Germline CDR1 SGHAT, CDR2 FQNNGV.

The table lists this clone with a count of one. The CDR3 region has the DNA TGTGCCAGCAGCAGACAGGAGCAAGAGACCCAGTACTTC. Residues: CASSRQEQETQYF. This chain joins TRBV6-6 and TRBJ2-5, with D maybe TRBD1 (6 bases). Per the germline V gene, CDR1 is MNHNY and CDR2 is SVGAGI (reference sequence). CDR3 length: 13 residues. V was clipped by 6 bases and J by 2 bases, with 10 bases between them.

This clone has just one count. V usage is TRBV27 and J usage is TRBJ1-2; 9 nucleotides match TRBD1. Unmatched junction bases numbered 10, after V lost 4 bases and J lost 4 bases. This CDR3 region has 16 residues. Germline V lookup: CDR1 MNHEY, CDR2 SMNVEV (reference sequence). The CDR3 loop reads CASSYRDRAGSYGYTF. The CDR3 DNA follows: TGTGCCAGCAGTTACCGGGACAGGGCAGGGAGCTATGGCTACACCTTC.

CDR3 sequence (DNA): TGTGCCAGCAGCTCCGGGGGCACAGATACGCAGTATTTT. This codes for CASSSGGTDTQYF. This rearrangement joins TRBV7-3 to TRBJ2-3; a weak D match, TRBD2 (5 bases). Germline V lookup: CDR1 SGHTA, CDR2 FQGTGA. The CDR3 runs to 13 residues. V was trimmed by 4 bases and J by 1 base, leaving 6 bases between them.

This chain joins TRBV7-9 and TRBJ2-7; TRBD2 might be the D (7 bases). This CDR3 region has 16 residues. V lost 3 bases and J 0 bases, leaving 15 bases between the germline ends. Germline assignment: CDR1 SEHNR and CDR2 FQNEAQ (reference sequence). The CDR3, as DNA: TGTGCCAGCAGCTTTTCCCCCGGGGGGCCCTCCTACGAGCAGTACTTC. It specifies CASSFSPGGPSYEQYF.

The chain employs TRBV4-3 and TRBJ2-7, with D possibly matching TRBD1 (6 bases). CDR1 is LGHNA and CDR2 is YSLEER in the germline V gene. The CDR3 totals 14 residues. Trimming shortened V by 0 bases and J by 2 bases, and 8 bases separated the two germline ends. The CDR3 sequence: CASSQEGGAYEQYF. Written as DNA, the CDR3 is TGCGCCAGCAGCCAAGAAGGGGGAGCCTACGAGCAGTACTTC.